This T cell receptor beta chain was profiled in a study of blood T cells in healthy people across ages. CDR1 and CDR2 (germline): MNHEY, SVGAGI. Trimming removed 0 bases from V and 9 bases from J, with 18 bases in between. The CDR3 totals 16 residues. This clonotype was detected ten times or more. A J-beta primer mix and a sample-barcoded 5' primer were used in a second PCR of roughly 6 to 11 cycles. TCRdb re-called the 5' RACE reads through MiXCR, storing one row per CDR3 protein. The sample records about 730,000 distinct CDR3 sequences, roughly two fifths being singletons. The chain links TRBV6-5 to TRBJ2-1; perhaps TRBD2 as D (5 bases). Sequencing was carried out using blood. The clonotype was recovered from a woman aged 55-69 years in good health. The CDR3 DNA reads TGTGCCAGCAGTTACTCCCCACTAGAAAGGTCCGGTGAGCAGTTCTTC. Its protein is CASSYSPLERSGEQFF.